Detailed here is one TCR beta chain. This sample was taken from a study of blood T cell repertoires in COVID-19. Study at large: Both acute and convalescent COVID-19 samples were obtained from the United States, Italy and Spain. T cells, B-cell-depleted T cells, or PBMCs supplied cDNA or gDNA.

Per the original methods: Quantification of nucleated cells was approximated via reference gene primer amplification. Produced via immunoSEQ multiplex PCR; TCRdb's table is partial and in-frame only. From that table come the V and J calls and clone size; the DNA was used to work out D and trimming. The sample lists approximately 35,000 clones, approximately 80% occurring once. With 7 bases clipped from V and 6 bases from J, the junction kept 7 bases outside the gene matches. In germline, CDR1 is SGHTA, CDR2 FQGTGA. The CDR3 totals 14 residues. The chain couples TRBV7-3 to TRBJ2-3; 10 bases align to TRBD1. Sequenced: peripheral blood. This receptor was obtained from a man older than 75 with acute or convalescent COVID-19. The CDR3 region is CASKIDRGRDTQYF. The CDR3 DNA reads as TGTGCCAGCAAGATAGACAGGGGGCGCGATACGCAGTATTTT.